These 6 T cell receptor beta chains share one sample of origin, sequenced in a study of cytomegalovirus exposure and HLA in healthy donors. Here immunoSEQ multiplex PCR was the method, and the copy in TCRdb shows in-frame clones only, minus some. The sample has approximately 140,000 clones, around 90% seen once; the top ten hold less than 9%. Sequenced input: PBMCs. The receptors were sampled from a man between 18 and 35 years old in good health and CMV-seropositive.

The chain employs TRBV7-9 and TRBJ1-2; D may be TRBD1 (5 bases). With 5 bases removed from V and 4 bases from J, the gap between germline ends came to 14 bases. The CDR3 sequence is 14 residues long. Germline V gene lookup returns CDR1 SEHNR and CDR2 FQNEAQ (reference sequence). As DNA, the CDR3 is TGTGCCAGCAGCCCCCAGACAGAAGTCTATGGCTACACCTTC. Its protein product is CASSPQTEVYGYTF. The whole variable domain, filled in from reference TRBV7-9 and TRBJ1-2, reads DTGVSQNPRHKITKRGQNVTFRCDPISEHNRLYWYRQTLGQGPEFLTYFQNEAQLEKSRLLSDRFSAERPKGSFSTLEIQRTEQGDSAMYLCASSPQTEVYGYTFGSGTRLTVV.

The J gene is TRBJ1-5, the V gene TRBV19; 7 nucleotides agree with TRBD1. Germline CDR1 reads LNHDA; CDR2 reads SQIVND (reference sequence). Trimming at V came to 7 bases and at J to 6 bases, leaving 9 bases not matched to a gene. CDR3 length: 14 residues. The CDR3 protein is CASTLTGKGQPQHF. The CDR3 region has the DNA TGTGCCAGTACCCTGACAGGGAAGGGTCAGCCCCAGCATTTT.

The gene calls are TRBV6-1 and TRBJ2-1, with a weak D call TRBD1 (5 bases). The CDR3 is 10 amino acids. With 8 bases removed from V and 9 bases from J, the gap between germline ends came to 8 bases. Per the germline V gene, CDR1 is MNHNS and CDR2 is SASEGT. The chain's CDR3 is CASRRGEQFF. CDR3 sequence (DNA): TGTGCCAGCCGAAGGGGTGAGCAGTTCTTC.

The V call is TRBV2, the J call TRBJ2-3; D uncertain. The CDR3 spans 16 residues. In germline, CDR1 is SNHLY, CDR2 FYNNEI. V lost 3 bases and J lost 1, with 14 bases in between. The CDR3 spells CASSDYRASRTDTQYF. DNA of the CDR3: TGTGCCAGCAGTGACTACCGCGCCTCTCGCACAGATACGCAGTATTTT.

This sequence joins TRBV5-1 and TRBJ2-7; D may be TRBD2 (5 bases). Germline-derived CDR1 and CDR2 are SGHRS and YFSETQ. V was trimmed by 1 base and J by 6 bases, leaving 11 bases between them. The CDR3 length is 13 residues. The CDR3, as DNA: TGCGCCAGCAGCTTGAGGGCGGGTCTCGAGCAGTACTTC. Protein sequence: CASSLRAGLEQYF.

CDR3 DNA: TGTGCCAGCAGCTTGGCTCGAGGGGGCGGTGAAAAACTGTTTTTT. It yields the protein CASSLARGGGEKLFF. This rearrangement joins TRBV5-4 to TRBJ1-4; 7 bases map to TRBD1. With V trimmed by 0 bases and J by 7 bases, 6 bases remained unmatched. In germline, CDR1 is SGHNT, CDR2 YYREEE (reference sequence). The CDR3 spans 15 residues.